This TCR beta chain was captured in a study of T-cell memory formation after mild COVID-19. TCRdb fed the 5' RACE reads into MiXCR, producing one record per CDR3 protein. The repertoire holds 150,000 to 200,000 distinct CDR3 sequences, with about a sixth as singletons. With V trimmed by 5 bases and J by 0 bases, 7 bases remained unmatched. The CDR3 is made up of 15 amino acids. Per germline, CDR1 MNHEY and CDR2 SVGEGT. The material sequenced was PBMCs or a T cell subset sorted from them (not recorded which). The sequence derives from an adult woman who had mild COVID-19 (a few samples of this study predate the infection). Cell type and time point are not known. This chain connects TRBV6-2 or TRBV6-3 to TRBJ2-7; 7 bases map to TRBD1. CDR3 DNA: TGTGCCAGCAGTGACCCGGGACAGAGCTCCTACGAGCAGTACTTC. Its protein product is CASSDPGQSSYEQYF.